Below are 29 T cell receptor beta chains sequenced from a single sample in a study of cytomegalovirus exposure and HLA in healthy donors. The PCR ran on 60 Vbeta and 13 Jbeta primers. This table comes from immunoSEQ multiplex PCR, and its TCRdb copy is limited to in-frame clones, with some not included. Of 150,000 to 200,000 clones listed, about four fifths are singletons. Sequenced sample: PBMCs. The receptors originated from a male donor in good health and CMV-seropositive.

V gene TRBV28 combines with J gene TRBJ2-7; 12 positions match TRBD2. V gave up 10 bases and J gave up 7 bases; unmatched junction bases: 17. The CDR3 consists of 16 residues. Germline lookup yields CDR1 MDHEN and CDR2 SYDVKM. The CDR3 spells CATDLETSGGRGEQYF. The CDR3 nucleotides read TGTGCCACCGACCTTGAGACTAGCGGGGGCCGGGGGGAGCAGTACTTC.

The chain joins TRBV19 to TRBJ2-1; D may be TRBD2 (6 bases). V shed 4 bases and J shed 8 bases, with 18 bases lying between them. CDR3 size: 15 residues. Germline CDR1 is LNHDA and CDR2 is SQIVND (reference sequence). In DNA, the CDR3 is TGTGCCAGTAGTACCTTAGGCCCGGGAGCCGATGAGCAGTTCTTC. Translated: CASSTLGPGADEQFF.

CDR3 in DNA: TGTGCCAGCAGCTTAGAGGCCCTGGCTAGCGGATCCTACAATGAGCAGTTCTTC. Protein product: CASSLEALASGSYNEQFF. V and J are TRBV7-8 and TRBJ2-1; 7 nucleotides align to TRBD2. V shed 1 base and J 1 base; nucleotides not matched to a gene: 10. The CDR3 has 18 residues. Germline V gene data show CDR1 as SGHVS and CDR2 as FQNEAQ.

The genes are TRBV5-1 and TRBJ1-1, with unresolved D. CDR3 size: 20 residues. V gave up 1 base and J gave up 3 bases, with 28 bases separating them. The germline CDR1 and CDR2 sequences are SGHRS and YFSETQ. The CDR3 DNA follows: TGCGCCAGCAGCTTGCCAACGTCGGAGGGCCCCCAATTCGGGTACACTGAAGCTTTCTTT. This gives the protein CASSLPTSEGPQFGYTEAFF.

The chain has TRBV5-1 and TRBJ1-3; tentative D call: TRBD1 (6 bases). Germline CDR1 and CDR2: SGHRS and YFSETQ. This CDR3 comprises 15 residues. V lost 1 base and J 3 bases, leaving 11 bases between the germline ends. The CDR3 loop reads CASSLMNRDGNTIYF. The CDR3 DNA is TGCGCCAGCAGCTTGATGAACAGGGATGGAAACACCATATATTTT.

The chain joins TRBV7-2 to TRBJ2-7; perhaps TRBD1 as D (6 bases). Trimming removed 1 base at V and 1 base at J, with 8 bases between. The germline V gene encodes CDR1 SGHTA and CDR2 FQGNSA. The CDR3 loop spans 14 amino acids. Here the CDR3 DNA reads TGTGCCAGCAGCTTAGACAGGGCTTCCTACGAGCAGTACTTC. Translating it yields CASSLDRASYEQYF.

The chain is built from TRBV19 and TRBJ1-1, with no clear D. This CDR3 comprises 13 residues. Looked up from germline, CDR1 is LNHDA and CDR2 is SQIVND (reference sequence). V was trimmed by 1 base and J by 5 bases, leaving 8 bases between them. CDR3 region: CASSIGAGTEAFF. The CDR3 bases are TGTGCCAGTAGTATAGGGGCGGGGACTGAAGCTTTCTTT.

This chain links TRBV21-1 with TRBJ2-7; the listed D gene, TRBD2, was not tested against the DNA. TRBV21-1 is flagged as a pseudogene. The CDR3 covers 24 residues. CDR3: CASSNPQLPRKLAGDWGISYEQYF. The CDR3, as DNA: TGTGCCAGCAGCAATCCACAACTCCCCCGGAAACTAGCGGGAGATTGGGGGATTTCCTACGAGCAGTACTTC.

Here the CDR3 DNA reads TGTGCCACCAGCAGAGGCAGGAACTATGGCTACACCTTC. Its translation is CATSRGRNYGYTF. The genes are TRBV15 and TRBJ1-2; D is unclear. Germline CDR1 LNHNV, CDR2 YYDKDF (reference sequence). V was shortened by 1 base and J by 2 bases, with 5 bases between the two germline ends. This CDR3 has 13 amino acids.

V is TRBV29-1 and J is TRBJ2-3, with 9 bases matching TRBD2. This CDR3 has 14 amino acids. Trimming cost V 5 bases and J 3 bases; bases outside gene matches: 6. Germline V gene data show CDR1 as SQVTM and CDR2 as ANQGSEA. The CDR3 DNA is TGCAGCGTTAGGGCGGGAGGGTTGACAGATACGCAGTATTTT. It is translated as CSVRAGGLTDTQYF.

V and J are TRBV27 and TRBJ1-3; tentatively, D is TRBD1 (6 bases). In germline, CDR1 is MNHEY, CDR2 SMNVEV (reference sequence). This CDR3 spans 13 amino acids. V was pared by 6 bases and J by 8 bases, with 14 bases between. In DNA form, the CDR3 reads TGTGCCAGCAGGCCTTCAGGGGTTGACACCATATATTTT. It specifies CASRPSGVDTIYF.

This clone appeared a few times. The chain uses TRBV19 and TRBJ2-2; D is perhaps TRBD1 (6 bases). V gave up 5 bases and J gave up 4 bases, with 17 bases separating them. The CDR3 has 16 amino acids. Germline CDR1 reads LNHDA; CDR2 reads SQIVND (reference sequence). CDR3 in amino acids: CASSAPWDTFTGELFF. As DNA, the CDR3 is TGTGCCAGTAGTGCCCCCTGGGACACCTTCACCGGGGAGCTGTTTTTT.

The chain has TRBV7-3 and TRBJ1-3, with TRBD1 as a possible D gene (5 bases). With 5 bases removed from V and 7 bases from J, the gap between germline ends came to 18 bases. Germline values: CDR1 SGHTA, CDR2 FQGTGA. CDR3 length equals 15 residues. As DNA, the CDR3 is TGTGCCAGCAGCCTGGGGACCCCGGGAGGCAACACCATATATTTT. Protein sequence: CASSLGTPGGNTIYF.

The chain carries TRBV6-1 and TRBJ2-7; perhaps TRBD2 as D (5 bases). The CDR3 is 11 amino acids. The germline V gene has CDR1 MNHNS and CDR2 SASEGT. V lost 6 bases and J 5 bases, leaving 8 bases between the germline ends. The CDR3 bases are TGTGCCAGCAGCCCACTAGACGAGCAGTACTTC. Translating gives CASSPLDEQYF.

V usage is TRBV25-1 and J usage is TRBJ1-3; D gene ambiguous. Germline-derived CDR1 and CDR2 are MGHDK and SYGVNS. V was clipped by 1 base and J by 0 bases, with 7 bases between them. The CDR3 is 15 amino acids. CDR3 nucleotides: TGTGCCAGCAGTGAATGGGCTGGCTCTGGAAACACCATATATTTT. It is translated as CASSEWAGSGNTIYF.

This sequence joins TRBV11-3 and TRBJ2-5; D call uncertain. V lost 1 base, J lost 2 bases, and 8 bases lay in between. The CDR3 totals 14 residues. The germline V gene encodes CDR1 SGHNT and CDR2 YENEEA. For the CDR3, the DNA is TGTGCCAGCAGCTTAGGCGGCAGTCAAGAGACCCAGTACTTC. Translating it yields CASSLGGSQETQYF.

The chain links TRBV19 to TRBJ1-1; 8 bases agree with TRBD1. This CDR3 contains 14 residues. The germline gives CDR1 LNHDA, CDR2 SQIVND (reference sequence). Trimming removed 10 bases from V and 1 base from J; junction bases left unmatched: 8. The CDR3: CATSGDRSNTEAFF. CDR3 bases: TGTGCCACCAGCGGGGACAGGTCGAACACTGAAGCTTTCTTT.

The chain recombines TRBV27 with TRBJ1-2; maybe TRBD1 (6 bases). V was clipped by 2 bases and J by 0 bases, with 7 bases between them. This CDR3 spans 14 amino acids. Germline V gene lookup returns CDR1 MNHEY and CDR2 SMNVEV (reference sequence). CDR3 sequence reads: CASSLQGTNYGYTF. In nucleotides, the CDR3 is TGTGCCAGCAGTTTACAGGGGACTAACTATGGCTACACCTTC.

This clone was observed a handful of times. This rearrangement joins TRBV12-5 to TRBJ1-3; D is ambiguous. The germline V gene has CDR1 LGHNT and CDR2 FRNRAP. The CDR3 loop spans 16 amino acids. Deletions cut 4 bases from V and 0 bases from J, with 13 bases between. The CDR3 is CASGSEGTNSGNTIYF. CDR3 nucleotides: TGTGCTAGTGGTTCCGAGGGTACAAACTCTGGAAACACCATATATTTT.

A note on this clone: A read error may produce the germline difference seen at one junction end. The chain joins TRBV7-9 to TRBJ2-7; D is ambiguous. From germline, CDR1 is SEHNR and CDR2 FQNEAQ (reference sequence). The CDR3 spans 13 residues. The CDR3, as DNA: TGTTCCAGCTCTAATTTAGATTCCTACGAGCAGTACTTC. Translation gives CSSSNLDSYEQYF.

This clone has only one observation. The gene calls are TRBV4-3 and TRBJ2-7, with 8 bases lining up with TRBD1. Germline CDR1 is LGHNA and CDR2 is YSLEER. Losses at the gene ends were 1 base for V and 5 bases for J; bases not matched to a gene: 4. The CDR3 contains 14 residues. This CDR3 reads CASSQVDRDDEQYF. DNA of the CDR3: TGCGCCAGCAGCCAAGTGGACAGGGATGACGAGCAGTACTTC.

The chain recombines TRBV5-1 with TRBJ2-7, with 8 bases that match TRBD1. This CDR3 is built from 14 residues. V was clipped by 3 bases and J by 1 base; unmatched bases: 3. Germline V gene data show CDR1 as SGHRS and CDR2 as YFSETQ. This chain's CDR3 is CASSSGTGSYEQYF. CDR3 in DNA: TGCGCCAGCAGCTCCGGGACAGGATCCTACGAGCAGTACTTC.

Comment on this clone: The CDR3 does not close with the conserved phenylalanine or tryptophan, likely indicating a read error. This chain joins TRBV19 and TRBJ1-2; 9 positions match TRBD1. The CDR3 loop spans 15 amino acids. V was clipped by 11 bases and J by 5 bases; unmatched bases: 15. Germline assignment: CDR1 LNHDA and CDR2 SQIVND (reference sequence). CDR3 loop: CAPTPRDRDLYGYTL. The CDR3 DNA sequence: TGTGCCCCAACCCCCCGGGACAGGGACCTTTATGGCTACACCCTC.

In DNA, the CDR3 is TGTGCCAGCAGCCATTCAGGGGGCAAAGATGAGCAGTTCTTC. Translating gives CASSHSGGKDEQFF. The chain uses TRBV5-4 and TRBJ2-1, with 8 bases matching TRBD1. V lost 4 bases, J lost 8 bases, and 8 bases stayed unmatched. The germline CDR1 and CDR2 sequences are SGHNT and YYREEE (reference sequence). This CDR3 is 14 amino acids long.

The chain couples TRBV18 to TRBJ1-5, with D possibly matching TRBD1 (6 bases). Germline values: CDR1 KGHSH, CDR2 LQKENI. The CDR3 runs to 14 residues. The ends were cut back, 6 bases at V and 5 bases at J, with 14 bases in the middle. This chain's CDR3 is CASSQQGWDQPQHF. DNA of the CDR3: TGTGCCAGCTCCCAACAGGGATGGGATCAGCCCCAGCATTTT.

In this sample, this clone turned up a few times. This chain connects TRBV28 to TRBJ1-4, with a tentative D call TRBD1 (6 bases). Trimming removed 4 bases from V and 7 bases from J, with 19 bases in between. Germline V gives CDR1 MDHEN, CDR2 SYDVKM. This CDR3 contains 16 residues. The CDR3 sequence: CASSSPVQGWAEKLFF. The CDR3 nucleotides read TGTGCCAGCAGTTCCCCCGTACAGGGCTGGGCTGAAAAACTGTTTTTT.

This rearrangement joins TRBV5-6 to TRBJ1-6, with 8 bases that match TRBD1. V shed 0 bases and J 9 bases; nucleotides not matched to a gene: 8. This CDR3 contains 16 residues. The germline CDR1 and CDR2 sequences are SGHDT and YYEEEE. The CDR3 nucleotides read TGTGCCAGCAGCTTGGACGCTGGACAGGGAAGTTCACCCCTCCACTTT. Its protein product is CASSLDAGQGSSPLHF.

The chain uses TRBV29-1 and TRBJ2-1; TRBD1 is a possible D gene (5 bases). CDR3 length: 13 residues. The V and J ends lost 5 bases and 0 bases respectively, with 8 bases between them. The germline CDR1 and CDR2 sequences are SQVTM and ANQGSEA. CDR3: CSVSDSSYNEQFF. For the CDR3, the DNA is TGCAGCGTTTCCGACAGCTCCTACAATGAGCAGTTCTTC.

The J gene is TRBJ2-3, the V gene TRBV4-1, with 14 bases that match TRBD2. This CDR3 is 17 amino acids long. Unmatched junction bases numbered 8, after V lost 5 bases and J lost 4 bases. Germline assignment: CDR1 MGHRA and CDR2 YSYEKL. The CDR3 protein is CASSYRLAGGGADTQYF. The DNA of the CDR3 is TGCGCCAGCAGCTATCGACTAGCGGGGGGGGGAGCAGATACGCAGTATTTT.